This TCR beta chain was identified during a study of shared clonotypes between healthy human individuals. In the study overall: Those who served as donors were two women and a few men between the ages of 18 and 49.

The V end lost 7 bases, the J end lost 1 base, and 11 bases lay between the germline ends. This CDR3 spans 14 amino acids. Germline CDR1 MNHNS, CDR2 SASEGT. The assay was immunoSEQ multiplex PCR, and TCRdb's table has in-frame clones only and misses some. Counted here are about 1.1 million clones, around 78% occurring once; the ten biggest clones make up roughly 0.61%. Study-level points and caveats: Memory subsets had estimated richness that was generally smaller than that of naive subsets.

For this clone: The antigen remains unidentified.

The chain employs TRBV6-1 and TRBJ1-5; D remains ambiguous. The sample consisted of memory CD4+ T cells from PBMCs. Documented subset: CD45RA-negative fraction. This clonotype was obtained from a man aged 18 to 30 in good health. Some clones in this sample may be carry-over from other donors' samples. CDR3 loop: CASISTGSNQPQHF. In DNA form, the CDR3 reads TGTGCCAGCATCTCCACGGGGAGCAATCAGCCCCAGCATTTT.